This T cell receptor (beta chain) was identified in a study of Graves' ophthalmopathy and Graves' hyperthyroidism. This CDR3 is 16 amino acids long. With 5 bases clipped from V and 1 base from J, the junction kept 7 bases outside the gene matches. The germline gives CDR1 SGHAT, CDR2 FQNNGV. Amplification of TCR beta CDR3 regions used RNA transcripts. An opening RT-PCR round employed HTBI primers and preceded a second-round multiplex PCR. TCRdb reprocessed the multiplex PCR reads with MiXCR, giving one entry per CDR3 protein. The table records about 620,000 distinct CDR3 sequences, 20% to 25% of them present only once. General observations from the study: Researchers report that a 13-signature model separated ophthalmopathy from stable hyperthyroidism, posting about 88% sensitivity and 75% to 84% specificity.

This clonotype was seen at least ten times. Its antigen remains unidentified. The hyperthyroidism patients had a new diagnosis of under 2 months' duration and were aged 18 to 65. Certain patients were not enrolled. These were patients with other autoimmune diseases, uncontrolled infections, pregnancy or lactation. Thyroid ultrasound, orbital computed tomography, TRAb, serum thyroxine and clinical symptoms formed the basis of diagnosis. This TCR came from a woman between 18 and 29 years old with stable Graves' hyperthyroidism. Some clones in this sample may be carry-over from other donors' samples. Sequences were obtained from peripheral blood. The rearrangement links TRBV11-2 to TRBJ2-7; 11 nucleotides line up with TRBD2. The CDR3 here is CASSHLGLAVSYEQYF. Here the CDR3 DNA reads TGTGCCAGCAGCCATCTGGGACTAGCGGTTTCCTACGAGCAGTACTTC.